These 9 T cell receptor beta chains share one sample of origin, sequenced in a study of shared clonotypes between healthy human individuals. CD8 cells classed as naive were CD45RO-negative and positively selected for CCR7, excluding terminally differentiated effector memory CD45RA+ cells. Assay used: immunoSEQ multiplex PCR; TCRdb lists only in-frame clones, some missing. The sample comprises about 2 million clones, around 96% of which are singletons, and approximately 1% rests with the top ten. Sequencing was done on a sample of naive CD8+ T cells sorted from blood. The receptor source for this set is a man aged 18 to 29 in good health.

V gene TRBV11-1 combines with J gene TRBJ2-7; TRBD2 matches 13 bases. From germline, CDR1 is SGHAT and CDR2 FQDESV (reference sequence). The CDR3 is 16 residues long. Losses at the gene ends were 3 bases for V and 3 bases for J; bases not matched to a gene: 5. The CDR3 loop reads CASSLQGLAGNYEQYF. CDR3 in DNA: TGTGCCAGCAGCTTGCAGGGACTAGCGGGGAACTACGAGCAGTACTTC.

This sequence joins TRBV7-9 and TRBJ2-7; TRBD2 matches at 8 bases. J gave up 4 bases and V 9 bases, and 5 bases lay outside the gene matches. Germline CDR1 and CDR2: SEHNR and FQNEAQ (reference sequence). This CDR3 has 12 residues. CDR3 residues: CASSSGWYEQYF. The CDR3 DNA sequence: TGTGCCAGTTCTAGCGGGTGGTACGAGCAGTACTTC.

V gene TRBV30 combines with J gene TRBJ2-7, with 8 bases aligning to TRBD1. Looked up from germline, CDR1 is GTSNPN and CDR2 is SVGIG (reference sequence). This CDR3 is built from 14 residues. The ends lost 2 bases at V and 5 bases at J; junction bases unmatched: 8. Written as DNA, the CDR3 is TGTGCCTGGAGTACCGAGGACAGGGCCCACGAGCAGTACTTC. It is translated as CAWSTEDRAHEQYF.

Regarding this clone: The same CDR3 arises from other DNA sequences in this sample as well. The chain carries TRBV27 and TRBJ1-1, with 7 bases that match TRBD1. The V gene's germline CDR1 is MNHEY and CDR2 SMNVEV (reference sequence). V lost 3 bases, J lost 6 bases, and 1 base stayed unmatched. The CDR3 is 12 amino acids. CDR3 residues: CASSFRGAEAFF. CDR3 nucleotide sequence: TGTGCCAGCAGTTTCAGGGGGGCTGAAGCTTTCTTT.

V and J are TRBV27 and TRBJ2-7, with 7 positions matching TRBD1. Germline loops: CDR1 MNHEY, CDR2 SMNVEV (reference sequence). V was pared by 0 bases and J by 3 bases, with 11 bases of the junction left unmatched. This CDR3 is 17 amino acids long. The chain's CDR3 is CASSLSPGTASLYEQYF. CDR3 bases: TGTGCCAGCAGTTTATCTCCCGGGACAGCTTCCCTCTACGAGCAGTACTTC.

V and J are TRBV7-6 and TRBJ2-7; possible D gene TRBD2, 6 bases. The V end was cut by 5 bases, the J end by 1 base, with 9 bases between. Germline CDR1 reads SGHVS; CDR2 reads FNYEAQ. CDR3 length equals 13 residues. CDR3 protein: CASSRESSYEQYF. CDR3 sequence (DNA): TGTGCCAGCAGCCGGGAGTCTTCCTACGAGCAGTACTTC.

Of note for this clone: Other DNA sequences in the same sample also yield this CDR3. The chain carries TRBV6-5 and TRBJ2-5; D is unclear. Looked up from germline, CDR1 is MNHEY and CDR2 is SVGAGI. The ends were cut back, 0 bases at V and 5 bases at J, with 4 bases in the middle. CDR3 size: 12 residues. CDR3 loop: CASSYSEETQYF. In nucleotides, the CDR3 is TGTGCCAGCAGTTACTCGGAGGAGACCCAGTACTTC.

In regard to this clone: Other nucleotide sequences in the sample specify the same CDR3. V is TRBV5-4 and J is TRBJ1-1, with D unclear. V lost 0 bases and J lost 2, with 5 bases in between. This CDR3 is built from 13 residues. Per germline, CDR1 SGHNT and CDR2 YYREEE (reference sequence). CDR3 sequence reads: CASSLGPNTEAFF. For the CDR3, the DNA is TGTGCCAGCAGCTTGGGGCCCAACACTGAAGCTTTCTTT.

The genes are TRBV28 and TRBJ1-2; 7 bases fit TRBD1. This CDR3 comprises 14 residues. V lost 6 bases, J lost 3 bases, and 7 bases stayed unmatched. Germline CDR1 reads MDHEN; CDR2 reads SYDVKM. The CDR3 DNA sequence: TGTGCCAGCAGCCAGACAGGGACGTACTATGGCTACACCTTC. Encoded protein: CASSQTGTYYGYTF.